This T cell receptor beta chain comes out of a study of metastatic and nonmetastatic thyroid tumors. The wider study: The study looked at repertoires side by side in blood and in tumor or nodule tissue from malignant and benign thyroid patients. General study points: Significantly greater TCR beta diversity was reportedly found in malignant thyroid tumors than in benign nodules (in blood and tumor).

The authors' processing: Building a distant-metastasis classifier for papillary thyroid cancer drew on CDR3 differences across clinicopathological groups. TCRdb re-called the PCR reads through MiXCR. The V and J calls shown here were made by TCRdb, not taken from the authors' results. The table has some 16,000 clones, about 24% seen once. The CDR3 contains 12 residues. CDR1 SGHNT and CDR2 YYREEE come from the germline V gene (reference sequence). Patients underwent thyroid surgery, and none had received any treatment before it. Ten or more counts support this clone. The antigen is undetermined. A read error is possible here, since a much larger clone lies one base away. Other nucleotide sequences from this sample produce the same CDR3.

The sample was tumor tissue. This sequence joins TRBV5-4 and TRBJ2-7, with a possible D match to TRBD1 (6 bases). The TCR sequence derives from a male donor with papillary thyroid cancer or a benign thyroid nodule (not recorded which). Some clones in this sample may be carry-over from other donors' samples. The CDR3 sequence: CASSQTGYEQYF. The DNA of the CDR3 is TGTGCCAGCAGTCAGACAGGCTACGAACAGTACTTC.